Presented here are 27 T cell receptor beta chains from one specimen sequenced in a study of cytomegalovirus exposure and HLA in healthy donors. PCR primers comprised 60 Vbeta and 13 Jbeta primers. Data came from immunoSEQ multiplex PCR; TCRdb stores just in-frame clones and leaves some out. Of roughly 100,000 clones in the sample, about four fifths were seen once. Sequencing was done on a sample of PBMCs. The source of these receptors is a man aged 35-49 years in good health and CMV-seronegative.

The rearrangement joins TRBV19 to TRBJ1-6, with a tentative D call TRBD1 (6 bases). This CDR3 is 14 amino acids long. Per germline, CDR1 LNHDA and CDR2 SQIVND (reference sequence). The germline V and J ends were trimmed by 6 bases and 5 bases, with 11 bases remaining between them. The CDR3 region has the DNA TGTGCCAGTAGCCGGACAGAGAATAATTCACCCCTCCACTTT. It is translated as CASSRTENNSPLHF.

This clone has only a few counts. The chain carries TRBV6-5 and TRBJ2-3; 7 bases agree with TRBD1. Germline-derived CDR1 and CDR2 are MNHEY and SVGAGI. This CDR3 is 16 amino acids long. J gave up 0 bases and V 0 bases, and 3 bases lay outside the gene matches. The chain's CDR3 is CASSYSRGPSTDTQYF. CDR3 bases: TGTGCCAGCAGTTACTCGAGGGGGCCTAGCACAGATACGCAGTATTTT.

CDR3 region: CASSPRTGDYEQYF. CDR3 bases: TGTGCCAGCAGTCCACGGACAGGGGACTACGAGCAGTACTTC. The V and J genes are TRBV6-6 and TRBJ2-7; TRBD1 matches 9 bases. Unmatched junction bases numbered 5, after V lost 5 bases and J lost 3 bases. The CDR3 extends over 14 amino acids. Germline CDR1 is MNHNY and CDR2 is SVGAGI (reference sequence).

This clone was seen a single time. The chain employs TRBV28 and TRBJ1-5; TRBD1 agrees at 7 bases. This CDR3 contains 15 residues. Trimming cost V 7 bases and J 5 bases; bases outside gene matches: 11. Germline V CDR1 and CDR2: MDHEN, SYDVKM. The CDR3 bases are TGTGCCAGCAACCCAGACAGGGAGGCGGATCAGCCCCAGCATTTT. It is translated as CASNPDREADQPQHF.

The chain carries TRBV30 and TRBJ2-6; 8 nucleotides agree with TRBD1. Germline trimming cut 2 bases from V and 1 base from J; bases unmatched to any gene: 1. The CDR3 consists of 15 residues. Germline CDR1 reads GTSNPN; CDR2 reads SVGIG (reference sequence). CDR3 residues: CAWSRQGSGANVLTF. CDR3 in DNA: TGTGCCTGGAGTAGACAGGGGTCTGGGGCCAACGTCCTGACTTTC.

This chain links TRBV15 with TRBJ2-5; TRBD2 aligns across 8 bases. The V gene end was trimmed by 8 bases and the J gene end by 5 bases; junction bases not matched to a gene: 13. CDR3 size: 15 residues. Per the germline V gene, CDR1 is LNHNV and CDR2 is YYDKDF (reference sequence). The CDR3 region has the DNA TGTGCCACCCTGGACCTAGCGGGCCTGCAGGAGACCCAGTACTTC. Translating it yields CATLDLAGLQETQYF.

This chain connects TRBV6-5 to TRBJ2-1; TRBD2 matches 7 bases. V lost 7 bases, J lost 9 bases, and 12 bases stayed unmatched. CDR1 is MNHEY and CDR2 is SVGAGI in the germline V gene. The CDR3 spans 14 residues. The CDR3 DNA reads TGTGCCAGCATCCCGCGGCGGGAGTCACTTGAGCAGTTCTTC. Protein: CASIPRRESLEQFF.

This clone turned up a few times. The chain is built from TRBV4-1 and TRBJ2-1; no reliable D call. V lost 4 bases and J lost 9, with 10 bases in between. The germline CDR1 and CDR2 sequences are MGHRA and YSYEKL. This CDR3 is built from 12 residues. The CDR3 here is CASSLGPGEQFF. In DNA, the CDR3 is TGCGCCAGCAGCCTGGGTCCGGGTGAGCAGTTCTTC.

The rearrangement uses TRBV6-5 and TRBJ2-1, with TRBD1 identical over 9 bases. Germline lookup yields CDR1 MNHEY and CDR2 SVGAGI. The CDR3 has 16 amino acids. J lost 6 bases, V lost 2 bases, and 8 bases had no gene match. The CDR3 DNA follows: TGTGCCAGCAGTTACACCGACAGGGGGGTGAGCAATGAGCAGTTCTTC. Encoded protein: CASSYTDRGVSNEQFF.

The rearrangement links TRBV15 to TRBJ2-6; TRBD1 matches 7 bases. The CDR3 runs 14 residues. CDR1 LNHNV and CDR2 YYDKDF come from the germline V gene (reference sequence). V trimming: 5 bases; J trimming: 8 bases; junction bases outside the gene matches: 6. CDR3 loop: CATSGTGVPNVLTF. The DNA for the CDR3 is TGTGCCACCAGCGGTACAGGGGTGCCCAACGTCCTGACTTTC.

The J gene is TRBJ1-3, the V gene TRBV21-1. TRBV21-1 has pseudogene status. This CDR3 region has 14 residues. The CDR3 sequence: CASSAYKVRGTIYF. The CDR3, as DNA: TGTGCCAGCAGCGCCTACAAGGTCCGGGGCACCATATATTTT.

The gene calls are TRBV5-6 and TRBJ2-5; 10 bases line up with TRBD2. CDR1 is SGHDT, CDR2 YYEEEE, per germline. Trimming at V came to 4 bases and at J to 4 bases, leaving 4 bases not matched to a gene. CDR3 length equals 14 residues. The CDR3 loop is CASSGLAGAETQYF. CDR3 coding DNA: TGTGCCAGCAGCGGGCTAGCGGGGGCAGAGACCCAGTACTTC.

The chain carries TRBV4-3 and TRBJ2-1; maybe TRBD2 (7 bases). V was trimmed by 3 bases and J by 6 bases, leaving 18 bases between them. Germline V gene sequence: CDR1 LGHNA, CDR2 YSLEER. This CDR3 is 16 amino acids long. The CDR3 bases are TGCGCCAGCAGCCAGAAAGTCTGGGGGGGCGTCAATGAGCAGTTCTTC. This gives the protein CASSQKVWGGVNEQFF.

The chain employs TRBV5-1 and TRBJ1-1, with a weak D call TRBD1 (5 bases). The CDR3 consists of 14 residues. V was trimmed by 5 bases and J by 1 base, leaving 12 bases between them. Germline CDR1 is SGHRS and CDR2 is YFSETQ. The CDR3 sequence is CASRAGEANTEAFF. The CDR3 DNA is TGCGCCAGCAGGGCGGGGGAGGCGAACACTGAAGCTTTCTTT.

The chain carries TRBV23-1 and TRBJ2-1, with D possibly matching TRBD2 (5 bases). TRBV23-1 is given ORF status, its function remaining uncertain. The CDR3 extends over 14 amino acids. The ends were cut back, 4 bases at V and 5 bases at J, with 12 bases in the middle. The CDR3 DNA sequence: TGCGCCAGCAGTCGATCTAGCTGGAACAATGAGCAGTTCTTC. Translated, it gives CASSRSSWNNEQFF.

The V call is TRBV29-1, the J call TRBJ2-7, with 8 bases aligning to TRBD1. The CDR3 has 12 residues. Germline CDR1 and CDR2: SQVTM and ANQGSEA. The ends lost 7 bases at V and 2 bases at J; junction bases unmatched: 4. The CDR3: CSARDRTYEQYF. DNA of the CDR3: TGCAGCGCCCGGGACAGGACCTACGAGCAGTACTTC.

V is TRBV6-6 and J is TRBJ2-3, with TRBD2 identical over 7 bases. This CDR3 contains 16 residues. CDR1 is MNHNY and CDR2 is SVGAGI in the germline V gene (reference sequence). J was trimmed by 5 bases and V by 0 bases; bases with no gene match: 8. The CDR3, as DNA: TGTGCCAGCAGTTACTCCTTAGGGTCGGGGGGAGATACGCAGTATTTT. Translating gives CASSYSLGSGGDTQYF.

This clone was detected many times. The V and J genes are TRBV15 and TRBJ2-7, with 12 bases matching TRBD2. Germline V gene lookup returns CDR1 LNHNV and CDR2 YYDKDF (reference sequence). V shed 0 bases, J shed 9 bases, and the junction held 9 bases outside the gene matches. CDR3 length: 16 amino acids. The CDR3, as DNA: TGTGCCACCAGCAGAGAGCTAGCGGGAGGGGACGAGTGGCAGTACTTC. Residues: CATSRELAGGDEWQYF.

The CDR3 loop is CASSSETGLYTEAFF. The CDR3 DNA sequence: TGTGCCAGCAGCTCCGAGACAGGGTTGTACACTGAAGCTTTCTTT. The chain employs TRBV7-2 and TRBJ1-1; TRBD1 matches at 7 bases. The CDR3 sequence is 15 residues long. Germline V CDR1 and CDR2: SGHTA, FQGNSA. Trimming at V came to 4 bases and at J to 3 bases, leaving 8 bases not matched to a gene. Drawing the rest from reference TRBV7-2 and TRBJ1-1, the complete variable domain is GAGVSQSPSNKVTEKGKDVELRCDPISGHTALYWYRQSLGQGLEFLIYFQGNSAPDKSGLPSDRFSAERTGGSVSTLTIQRTQQEDSAVYLCASSSETGLYTEAFFGQGTRLTVV.

On this clone: This sample also contains other DNA sequences that code for the same CDR3. CDR3 loop: CASSPGGGNQPQHF. The CDR3 region has the DNA TGTGCCAGCTCACCAGGAGGGGGCAATCAGCCCCAGCATTTT. The rearrangement joins TRBV18 to TRBJ1-5, with a weak D call TRBD1 (5 bases). V was pared by 2 bases and J by 2 bases, with 7 bases between. The V gene's germline CDR1 is KGHSH and CDR2 LQKENI. The CDR3 is 14 amino acids.

The rearrangement uses TRBV6-5 and TRBJ2-5, with D maybe TRBD2 (5 bases). The J call may be faulty, since TRBJ2-7 better matches the DNA end. The CDR3 runs 16 residues. In germline, CDR1 is MNHEY, CDR2 SVGAGI. The CDR3 spells CASSYPSLAGSYEQYF. The CDR3 coding sequence is TGTGCCAGCAGTTACCCGTCCCTGGCGGGCTCCTACGAGCAGTACTTC.

In its sample, this clone was seen a few times. The chain couples TRBV7-2 to TRBJ1-6; D remains unclear. CDR3 size: 16 residues. The V gene's germline CDR1 is SGHTA and CDR2 FQGNSA. Trimming took 2 bases from V and 2 from J, leaving 10 bases between them. The CDR3 sequence: CASSLKAGPYNSPLHF. DNA of the CDR3: TGTGCCAGCAGCTTAAAGGCAGGTCCCTATAATTCACCCCTCCACTTT.

This clone was observed a few times. CDR3 loop: CASSRGGDSNQPQHF. The CDR3 region has the DNA TGTGCCAGCAGCCGCGGGGGGGATAGCAATCAGCCCCAGCATTTT. The rearrangement uses TRBV6-5 and TRBJ1-5, with D tentatively TRBD1 (5 bases). Germline CDR1 is MNHEY and CDR2 is SVGAGI. Trimming stripped 6 bases from V and 0 bases from J, with 12 bases between. The CDR3 is 15 residues long.

CDR3 nucleotide sequence: TGTGCCAGCAGCCCAACGACAGGGAGGGAGCTGTTTTTT. This encodes CASSPTTGRELFF. This chain connects TRBV9 to TRBJ2-2; TRBD1 matches 7 bases. Germline CDR1 and CDR2: SGDLS and YYNGEE. This CDR3 has 13 residues. Trimming cost V 4 bases and J 9 bases; bases outside gene matches: 6.

The chain has TRBV30 and TRBJ1-1; 8 positions agree with TRBD1. This CDR3 region has 14 residues. The V gene's germline CDR1 is GTSNPN and CDR2 SVGIG (reference sequence). Trimming took 4 bases from V and 1 from J; bases not matched to a gene: 5. The CDR3 is CAWTIGQGNTEAFF. Here the CDR3 DNA reads TGTGCCTGGACCATCGGACAGGGGAACACTGAAGCTTTCTTT.

This chain joins TRBV19 and TRBJ1-6, with unresolved D. The length of the CDR3 is 14 residues. The V end was cut by 3 bases, the J end by 9 bases, with 12 bases between. Germline V gene data show CDR1 as LNHDA and CDR2 as SQIVND (reference sequence). CDR3 nucleotides: TGTGCCAGTAGTATTCGGGCCGAGGGTTCACCCCTCCACTTT. Its protein product is CASSIRAEGSPLHF.

This clone occurred once. The chain joins TRBV2 to TRBJ2-1; 7 bases agree with TRBD1. Trimming removed 2 bases from V and 4 bases from J; junction bases left unmatched: 8. CDR1 and CDR2 (germline): SNHLY, FYNNEI. The CDR3 length is 16 residues. The CDR3 region is CASSELGQMIYNEQFF. The CDR3 DNA sequence: TGTGCCAGCAGTGAATTGGGACAGATGATTTACAATGAGCAGTTCTTC.